At least ten counts were recorded for the clone carrying this T cell receptor beta chain. Its target is not known. Stable hyperthyroidism meant no ophthalmopathy within 18 months of follow-up. Other autoimmune diseases, uncontrolled infections, pregnancy or lactation led to the exclusion of patients. RNA transcripts were the source from which TCR beta CDR3 regions were amplified. A first-round RT-PCR used HTBI primers, followed by a second-round multiplex PCR. TCRdb re-analysed the multiplex PCR reads in MiXCR, keeping a single row per CDR3 protein. The sample has some 370,000 distinct CDR3 sequences, about 15% seen once. This specimen comes from a study of Graves' ophthalmopathy and Graves' hyperthyroidism. The study, taken as a whole, reports: Its predictions of ophthalmopathy progression gave the model 55% to 71% sensitivity and approximately 72% specificity.

Sequenced input: peripheral blood. The sequence was collected from an adult woman with stable Graves' hyperthyroidism.

CDR3 protein: CASSRSPPGREFYEQYF. The CDR3 DNA is TGTGCCAGCAGCAGATCCCCCCCCGGCCGGGAATTTTACGAGCAGTACTTC. This chain joins TRBV11-3 and TRBJ2-7; TRBD2 might be the D (5 bases). The germline V gene has CDR1 SGHNT and CDR2 YENEEA. This CDR3 spans 17 amino acids. V lost 5 bases to trimming and J lost 4 bases, with 24 bases between them.